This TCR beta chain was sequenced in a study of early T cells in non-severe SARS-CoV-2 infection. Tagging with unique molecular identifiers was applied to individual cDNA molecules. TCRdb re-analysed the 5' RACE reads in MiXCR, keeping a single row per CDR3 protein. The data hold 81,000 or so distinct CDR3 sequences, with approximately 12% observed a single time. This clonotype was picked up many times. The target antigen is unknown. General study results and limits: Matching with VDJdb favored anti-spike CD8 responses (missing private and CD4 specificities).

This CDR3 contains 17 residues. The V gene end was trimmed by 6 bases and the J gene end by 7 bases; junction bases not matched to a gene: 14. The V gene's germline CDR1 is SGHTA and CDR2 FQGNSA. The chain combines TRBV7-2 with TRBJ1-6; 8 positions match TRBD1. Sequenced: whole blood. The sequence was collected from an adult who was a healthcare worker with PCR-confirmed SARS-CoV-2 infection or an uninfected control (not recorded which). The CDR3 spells CASSRIGSTGGNSPLHF. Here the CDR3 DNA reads TGTGCCAGCAGTCGAATCGGCTCCACAGGGGGGAATTCACCCCTCCACTTT. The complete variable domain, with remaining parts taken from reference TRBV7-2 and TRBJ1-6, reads GAGVSQSPSNKVTEKGKDVELRCDPISGHTALYWYRQSLGQGLEFLIYFQGNSAPDKSGLPSDRFSAERTGGSVSTLTIQRTQQEDSAVYLCASSRIGSTGGNSPLHFGNGTRLTVT.